Reported below is one TCR beta chain. Given a much more abundant clone one base away, this may be a read error. The record originates from a study of regulatory T cells in long-lasting Graves disease. As to time point: newly diagnosed GD, antithyroid drugs for less than 3 months. Researchers made the TCR library from RNA that was extracted from PBMCs. The TCR beta library used iRepertoire HTBI primers with Arm-PCR amplification of CDR3. In TCRdb, the multiplex PCR reads were re-called with MiXCR into one record per CDR3 protein. The sample lists around 420,000 distinct CDR3 sequences, about 15% occurring once. The V gene end was trimmed by 1 base and the J gene end by 0 bases; junction bases not matched to a gene: 3. This CDR3 is built from 15 residues. CDR1 is LGHDT, CDR2 YNNKEL, per germline (reference sequence). The data were also submitted as part of a second study, on T cells in Graves' hyperthyroidism and ophthalmopathy.

The rearrangement uses TRBV3-1 and TRBJ2-7; 7 bases align to TRBD2. The clonotype originates from a middle-aged woman with Graves disease. Source: peripheral blood mononuclear cells (PBMCs), taken at new diagnosis, from a patient treated with antithyroid drugs. The CDR3 is CASSQGGGSSYEQYF. DNA of the CDR3: TGTGCCAGCAGCCAAGGGGGCGGGAGCTCCTACGAGCAGTACTTC.